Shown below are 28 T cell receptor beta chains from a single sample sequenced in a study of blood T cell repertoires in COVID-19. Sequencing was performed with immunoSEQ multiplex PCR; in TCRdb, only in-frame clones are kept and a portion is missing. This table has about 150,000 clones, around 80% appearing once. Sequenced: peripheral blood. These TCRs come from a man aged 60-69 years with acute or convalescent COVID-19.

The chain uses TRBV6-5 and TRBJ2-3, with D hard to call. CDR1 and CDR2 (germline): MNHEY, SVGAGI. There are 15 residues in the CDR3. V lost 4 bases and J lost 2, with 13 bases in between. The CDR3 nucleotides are TGTGCCAGCAGTTCACTACCCCCGCCCACAGATACGCAGTATTTT. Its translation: CASSSLPPPTDTQYF.

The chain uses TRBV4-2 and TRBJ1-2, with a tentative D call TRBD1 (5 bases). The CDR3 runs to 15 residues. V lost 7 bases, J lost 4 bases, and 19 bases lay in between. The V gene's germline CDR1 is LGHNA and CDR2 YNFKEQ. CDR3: CASTTDLKGPYGYTF. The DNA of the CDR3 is TGTGCCAGCACTACGGACCTGAAGGGGCCCTATGGCTACACCTTC.

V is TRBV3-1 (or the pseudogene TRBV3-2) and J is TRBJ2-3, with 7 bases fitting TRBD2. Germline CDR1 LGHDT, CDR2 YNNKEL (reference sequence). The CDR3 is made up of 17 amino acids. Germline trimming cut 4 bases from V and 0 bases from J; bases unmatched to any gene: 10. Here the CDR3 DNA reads TGTGCCAGCAGCCCTCCTTGGGGGGGGACTAGCACAGATACGCAGTATTTT. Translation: CASSPPWGGTSTDTQYF.

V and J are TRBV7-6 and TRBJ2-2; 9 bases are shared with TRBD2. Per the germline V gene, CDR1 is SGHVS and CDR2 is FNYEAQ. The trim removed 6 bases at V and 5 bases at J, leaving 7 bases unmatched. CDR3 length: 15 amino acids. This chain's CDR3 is CASRPLAGITGELFF. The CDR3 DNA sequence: TGTGCCAGCAGACCTCTAGCGGGGATAACCGGGGAGCTGTTTTTT.

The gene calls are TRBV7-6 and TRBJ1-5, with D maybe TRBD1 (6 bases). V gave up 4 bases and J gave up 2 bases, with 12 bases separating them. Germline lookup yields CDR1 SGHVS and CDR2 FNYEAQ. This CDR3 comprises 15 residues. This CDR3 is CASSSGPGGNQPQHF. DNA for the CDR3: TGTGCCAGCAGCTCAGGGCCAGGGGGCAATCAGCCCCAGCATTTT.

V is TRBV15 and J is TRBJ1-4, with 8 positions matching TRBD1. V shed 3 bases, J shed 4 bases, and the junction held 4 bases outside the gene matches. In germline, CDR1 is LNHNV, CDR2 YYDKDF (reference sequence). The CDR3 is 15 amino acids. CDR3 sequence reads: CATSRRQGINEKLFF. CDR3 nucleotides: TGTGCCACCAGCAGGAGACAGGGGATTAATGAAAAACTGTTTTTT.

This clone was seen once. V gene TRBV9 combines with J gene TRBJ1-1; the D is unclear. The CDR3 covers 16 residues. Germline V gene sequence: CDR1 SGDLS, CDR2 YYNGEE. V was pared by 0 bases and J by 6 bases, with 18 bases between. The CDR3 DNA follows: TGTGCCAGCAGCGTAGCTACGGGTTTAACGGACTCTGAAGCTTTCTTT. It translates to CASSVATGLTDSEAFF. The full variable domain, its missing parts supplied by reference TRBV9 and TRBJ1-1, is DSGVTQTPKHLITATGQRVTLRCSPRSGDLSVYWYQQSLDQGLQFLIQYYNGEERAKGNILERFSAQQFPDLHSELNLSSLELGDSALYFCASSVATGLTDSEAFFGQGTRLTVV.

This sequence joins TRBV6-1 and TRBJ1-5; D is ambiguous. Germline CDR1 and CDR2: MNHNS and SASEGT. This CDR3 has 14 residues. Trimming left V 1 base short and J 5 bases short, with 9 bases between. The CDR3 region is CASSEGEGHQPQHF. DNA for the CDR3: TGTGCCAGCAGTGAAGGGGAGGGCCATCAGCCCCAGCATTTT.

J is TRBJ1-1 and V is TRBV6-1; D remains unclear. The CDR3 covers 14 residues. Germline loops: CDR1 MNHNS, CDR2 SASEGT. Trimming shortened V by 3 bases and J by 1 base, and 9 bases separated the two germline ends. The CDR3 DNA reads TGTGCCAGCAGTGAGCAACAGCAGAACACTGAAGCTTTCTTT. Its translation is CASSEQQQNTEAFF.

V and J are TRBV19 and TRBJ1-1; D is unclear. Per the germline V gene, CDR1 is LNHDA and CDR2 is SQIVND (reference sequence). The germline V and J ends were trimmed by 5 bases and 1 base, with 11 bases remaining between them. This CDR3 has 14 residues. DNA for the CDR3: TGTGCCAGTAGTTTGGTGGCTGCGAACACTGAAGCTTTCTTT. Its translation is CASSLVAANTEAFF.

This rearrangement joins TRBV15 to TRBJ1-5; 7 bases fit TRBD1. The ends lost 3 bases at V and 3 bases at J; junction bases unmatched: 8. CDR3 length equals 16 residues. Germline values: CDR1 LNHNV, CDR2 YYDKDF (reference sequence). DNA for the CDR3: TGTGCCACCAGCAGCCCGGGGGGGACAGTCAATCAGCCCCAGCATTTT. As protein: CATSSPGGTVNQPQHF.

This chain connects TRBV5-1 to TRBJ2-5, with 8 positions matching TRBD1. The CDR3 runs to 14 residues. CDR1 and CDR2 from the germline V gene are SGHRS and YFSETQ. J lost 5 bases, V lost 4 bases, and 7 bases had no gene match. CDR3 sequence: CASSMTGEWETQYF. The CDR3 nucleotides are TGCGCCAGCAGCATGACAGGGGAGTGGGAGACCCAGTACTTC.

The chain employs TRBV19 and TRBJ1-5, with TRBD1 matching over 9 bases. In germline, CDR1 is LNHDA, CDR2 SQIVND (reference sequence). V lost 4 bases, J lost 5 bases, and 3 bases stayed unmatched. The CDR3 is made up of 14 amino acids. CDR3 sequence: CASSSTGGHQPQHF. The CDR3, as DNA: TGTGCCAGTAGTAGCACAGGGGGCCATCAGCCCCAGCATTTT.

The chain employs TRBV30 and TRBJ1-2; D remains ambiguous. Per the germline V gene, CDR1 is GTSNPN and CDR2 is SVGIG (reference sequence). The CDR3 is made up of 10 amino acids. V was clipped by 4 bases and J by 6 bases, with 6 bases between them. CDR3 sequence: CAWNQNGYTF. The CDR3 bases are TGTGCCTGGAATCAGAATGGCTACACCTTC. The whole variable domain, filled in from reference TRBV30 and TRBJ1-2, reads SQTIHQWPATLVQPVGSPLSLECTVEGTSNPNLYWYRQAAGRGLQLLFYSVGIGQISSEVPQNLSASRPQDRQFILSSKKLLLSDSGFYLCAWNQNGYTFGSGTRLTVV.

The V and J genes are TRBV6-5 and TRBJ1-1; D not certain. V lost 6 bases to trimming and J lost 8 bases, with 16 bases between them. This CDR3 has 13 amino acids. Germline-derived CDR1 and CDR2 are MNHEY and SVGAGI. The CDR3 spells CASSSFRQSEAFF. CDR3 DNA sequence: TGTGCCAGCAGCTCATTTAGACAATCAGAAGCTTTCTTT.

The CDR3 DNA sequence: TGTGCCAGCAGCCAAGATTCGGTTAGCGGGAGTTACAATGAGCAGTTCTTC. It is translated as CASSQDSVSGSYNEQFF. The chain is built from TRBV4-2 and TRBJ2-1; 9 nucleotides match TRBD2. J was trimmed by 4 bases and V by 0 bases; bases with no gene match: 7. Germline CDR1 is LGHNA and CDR2 is YNFKEQ. The CDR3 covers 17 residues.

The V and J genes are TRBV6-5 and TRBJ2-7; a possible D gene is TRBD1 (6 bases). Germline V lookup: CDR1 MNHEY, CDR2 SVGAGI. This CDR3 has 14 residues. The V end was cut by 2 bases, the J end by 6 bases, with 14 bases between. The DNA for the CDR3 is TGTGCCAGCAGTTACAACAGGGCACTACTCGAGCAGTACTTC. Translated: CASSYNRALLEQYF.

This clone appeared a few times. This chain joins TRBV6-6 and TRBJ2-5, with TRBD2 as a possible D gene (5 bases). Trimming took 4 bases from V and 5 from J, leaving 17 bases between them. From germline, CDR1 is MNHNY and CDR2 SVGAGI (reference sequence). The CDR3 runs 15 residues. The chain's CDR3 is CASSSSTRVGETQYF. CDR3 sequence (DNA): TGTGCCAGCAGTTCCTCCACGAGGGTAGGGGAGACCCAGTACTTC.

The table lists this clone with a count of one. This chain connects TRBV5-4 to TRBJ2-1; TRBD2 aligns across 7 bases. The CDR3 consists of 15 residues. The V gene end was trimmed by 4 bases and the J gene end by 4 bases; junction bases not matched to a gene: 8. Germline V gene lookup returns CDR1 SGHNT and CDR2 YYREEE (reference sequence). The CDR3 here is CASSMNAGLYNEQFF. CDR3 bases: TGTGCCAGCAGCATGAATGCGGGACTATACAATGAGCAGTTCTTC.

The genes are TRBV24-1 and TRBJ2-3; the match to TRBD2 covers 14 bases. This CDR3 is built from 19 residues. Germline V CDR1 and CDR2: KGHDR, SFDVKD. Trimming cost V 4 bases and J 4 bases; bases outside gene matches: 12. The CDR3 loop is CATSDPRLTSGRESDTQYF. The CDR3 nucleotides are TGTGCCACCAGTGACCCTCGTTTGACTAGCGGGAGGGAGTCAGATACGCAGTATTTT.

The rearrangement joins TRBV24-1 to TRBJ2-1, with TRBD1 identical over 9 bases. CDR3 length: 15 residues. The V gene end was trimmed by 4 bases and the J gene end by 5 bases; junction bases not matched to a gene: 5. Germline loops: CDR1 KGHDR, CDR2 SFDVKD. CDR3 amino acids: CATSDHGQGNNEQFF. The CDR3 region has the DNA TGTGCCACCAGTGACCACGGACAGGGGAACAATGAGCAGTTCTTC.

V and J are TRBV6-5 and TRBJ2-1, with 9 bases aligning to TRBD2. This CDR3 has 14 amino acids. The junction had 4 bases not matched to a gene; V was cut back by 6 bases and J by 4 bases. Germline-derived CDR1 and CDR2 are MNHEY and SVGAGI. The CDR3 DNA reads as TGTGCCAGCAGGACTAGCGGCTTATACAATGAGCAGTTCTTC. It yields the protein CASRTSGLYNEQFF.

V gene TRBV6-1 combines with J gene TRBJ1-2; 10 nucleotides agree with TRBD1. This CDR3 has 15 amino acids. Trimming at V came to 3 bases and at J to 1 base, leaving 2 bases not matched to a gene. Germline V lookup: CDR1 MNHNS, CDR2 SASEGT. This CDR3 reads CASSDRDRGNYGYTF. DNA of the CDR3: TGTGCCAGCAGTGACCGGGACAGGGGTAACTATGGCTACACCTTC.

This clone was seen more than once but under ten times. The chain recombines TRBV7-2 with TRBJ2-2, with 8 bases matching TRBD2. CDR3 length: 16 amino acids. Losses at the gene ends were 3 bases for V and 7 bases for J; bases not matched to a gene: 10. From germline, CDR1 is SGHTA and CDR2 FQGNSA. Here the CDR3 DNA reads TGTGCCAGCAGCTTCTCTAGCGGGTACGAATACGGGGAGCTGTTTTTT. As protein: CASSFSSGYEYGELFF.

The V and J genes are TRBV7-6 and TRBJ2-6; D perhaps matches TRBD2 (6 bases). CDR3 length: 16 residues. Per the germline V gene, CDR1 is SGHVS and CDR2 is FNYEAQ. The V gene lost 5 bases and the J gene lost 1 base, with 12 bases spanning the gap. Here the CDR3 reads CASSNRRGSGANVLTF. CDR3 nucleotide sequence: TGTGCCAGCAGCAACCGACGGGGGTCTGGGGCCAACGTCCTGACTTTC.

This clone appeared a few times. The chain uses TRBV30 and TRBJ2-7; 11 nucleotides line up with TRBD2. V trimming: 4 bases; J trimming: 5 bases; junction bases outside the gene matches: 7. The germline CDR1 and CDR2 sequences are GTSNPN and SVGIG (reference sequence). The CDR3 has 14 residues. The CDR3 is CAWIAPGLADEQYF. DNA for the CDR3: TGTGCCTGGATTGCCCCGGGACTAGCGGACGAGCAGTACTTC. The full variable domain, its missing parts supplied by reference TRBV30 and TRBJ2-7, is SQTIHQWPATLVQPVGSPLSLECTVEGTSNPNLYWYRQAAGRGLQLLFYSVGIGQISSEVPQNLSASRPQDRQFILSSKKLLLSDSGFYLCAWIAPGLADEQYFGPGTRLTVT.

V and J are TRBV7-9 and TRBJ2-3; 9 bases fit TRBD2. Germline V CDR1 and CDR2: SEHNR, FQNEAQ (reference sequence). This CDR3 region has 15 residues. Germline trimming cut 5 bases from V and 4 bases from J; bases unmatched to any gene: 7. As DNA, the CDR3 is TGTGCCAGCAGCCCGACAGCGGGAGGCGCAGATACGCAGTATTTT. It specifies CASSPTAGGADTQYF.

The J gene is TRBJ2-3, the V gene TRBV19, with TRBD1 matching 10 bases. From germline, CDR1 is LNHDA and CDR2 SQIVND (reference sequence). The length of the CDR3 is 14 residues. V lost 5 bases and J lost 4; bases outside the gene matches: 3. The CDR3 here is CASSLGQGADTQYF. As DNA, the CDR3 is TGTGCCAGTAGTCTAGGACAGGGGGCAGATACGCAGTATTTT.